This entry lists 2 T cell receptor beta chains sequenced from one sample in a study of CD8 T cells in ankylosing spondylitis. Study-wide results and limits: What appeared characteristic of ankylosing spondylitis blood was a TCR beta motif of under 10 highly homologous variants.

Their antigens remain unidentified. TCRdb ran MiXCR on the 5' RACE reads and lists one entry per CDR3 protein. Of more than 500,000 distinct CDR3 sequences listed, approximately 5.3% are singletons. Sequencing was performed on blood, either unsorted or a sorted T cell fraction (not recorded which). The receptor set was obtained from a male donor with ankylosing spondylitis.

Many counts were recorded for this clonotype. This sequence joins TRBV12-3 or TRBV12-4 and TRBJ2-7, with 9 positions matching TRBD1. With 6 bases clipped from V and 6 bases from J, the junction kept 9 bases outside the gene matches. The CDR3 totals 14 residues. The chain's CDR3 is CASRNTGTGSEQYF. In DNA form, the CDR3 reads TGTGCCAGCAGAAATACCGGGACAGGGAGCGAGCAGTACTTC.

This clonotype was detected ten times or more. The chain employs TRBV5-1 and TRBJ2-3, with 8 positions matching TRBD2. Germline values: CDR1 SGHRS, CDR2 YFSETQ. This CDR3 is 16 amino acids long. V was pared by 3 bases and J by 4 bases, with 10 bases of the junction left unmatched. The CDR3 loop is CASSSLGAGVSDTQYF. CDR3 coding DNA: TGCGCCAGCAGCTCCCTCGGAGCGGGAGTGTCAGATACGCAGTATTTT.